The clone carrying this T cell receptor (beta chain) has more than one count but fewer than ten. Antigen: not known. Germline values: CDR1 SGDLS, CDR2 YYNGEE. This CDR3 comprises 15 residues. Trimming left V 0 bases short and J 5 bases short, with 12 bases between. This sample was included in a study of shared clonotypes between healthy human individuals. The wider study: CD4 naive cells filled three plates per donor, CD4 memory three, CD8 naive two and CD8 memory one.

Clones were sequenced by immunoSEQ multiplex PCR, and TCRdb holds only the in-frame ones, with some missing. The table includes more than 550,000 clones, roughly 72% detected once. All donors qualified as healthy HIV-negative adults and had experienced no recent acute infections or vaccinations. Study observations and caveats: Represented diversity, genetic and exposure-history alike, was limited by few donors. Naive subsets generally had larger estimated richness than memory subsets.

The chain employs TRBV9 and TRBJ1-5, with D possibly being TRBD1 (6 bases). The specimen sequenced was memory CD4+ T cells sorted from blood. The subset was: CD45RA-negative fraction. This receptor was obtained from a young woman in good health. CDR3 amino acids: CASSVGQGTDQPQHF. CDR3 DNA sequence: TGTGCCAGCAGCGTAGGGCAGGGGACGGATCAGCCCCAGCATTTT.